This TCR beta chain was observed in a study of T cell clones after liver transplantation. In the study overall: In this trial, immunosuppression withdrawal was attempted within 2 years of liver transplant. Post-transplant blood was tracked for graft-donor-reactive T cell clones identified in a pre-transplant mixed lymphocyte reaction. Subjects received no induction therapy and standard immunosuppression until randomization at 12-24 months post-transplant. Notes on the study in general: Migration into the graft, not deletion, may explain lost graft donor-reactive T cells.

As to this clone: Its antigen is not identified.

The method was immunoSEQ multiplex PCR; TCRdb's version includes in-frame clones alone and lacks a portion of them. The sample lists 70,000 or so clones, 92% occurring once. Germline CDR1 SGHDN, CDR2 FVKESK. J lost 6 bases, V lost 1 base, and 8 bases had no gene match. There are 16 residues in the CDR3. The starting material was CD4+ T cells from blood, obtained less than 27 months after liver transplant. This sequence joins TRBV14 and TRBJ2-1; 8 bases match TRBD2. The receptor was derived from a human patient who received a liver transplant. Some of the T cells might come from the graft donor. CDR3 sequence (DNA): TGTGCCAGCAGCCAAGTCGGGAGGGTAGCGGGCAATGAGCAGTTCTTC. It encodes CASSQVGRVAGNEQFF.